The 16 T cell receptor beta chains below all came from one sample that was sequenced in a study of cytomegalovirus exposure and HLA in healthy donors. The PCR employed 60 Vbeta primers together with 13 Jbeta primers. Generated by immunoSEQ multiplex PCR, the TCRdb table keeps only in-frame clones and is missing some. The data hold about 120,000 clones, with 75% to 80% observed a single time. The sample was PBMCs. The receptors were sampled from a woman between 35 and 50 years old in good health and CMV-seropositive.

J is TRBJ2-7 and V is TRBV5-1; 10 bases fit TRBD1. The CDR3 loop spans 18 amino acids. Germline-derived CDR1 and CDR2 are SGHRS and YFSETQ. The junction had 10 bases not matched to a gene; V was cut back by 1 base and J by 0 bases. CDR3: CASSLLVTGGLSSYEQYF. The CDR3 DNA follows: TGCGCCAGCAGCTTGCTGGTGACAGGGGGCCTCAGCTCCTACGAGCAGTACTTC.

V and J are TRBV6-1 and TRBJ2-2, with D perhaps TRBD1 (6 bases). The germline V and J ends were trimmed by 6 bases and 5 bases, with 16 bases remaining between them. CDR1 is MNHNS, CDR2 SASEGT, per germline. The CDR3 is made up of 15 amino acids. The CDR3 nucleotides read TGTGCCAGCAGGAACGCAGGGGCTCGGACCGGGGAGCTGTTTTTT. Its protein product is CASRNAGARTGELFF.

The chain joins TRBV15 to TRBJ2-4; D is ambiguous. The CDR3 consists of 15 residues. Deletions cut 0 bases from V and 0 bases from J, with 6 bases between. Per the germline V gene, CDR1 is LNHNV and CDR2 is YYDKDF (reference sequence). CDR3 region: CATSRDRGAKNIQYF. CDR3 sequence (DNA): TGTGCCACCAGCAGAGATAGAGGAGCCAAAAACATTCAGTACTTC.

The CDR3 loop reads CASSRSGGSYNSPLHF. The DNA of the CDR3 is TGTGCCAGCAGCAGGTCGGGGGGCTCCTATAATTCACCCCTCCACTTT. The chain is built from TRBV7-9 and TRBJ1-6, with a possible D match to TRBD1 (5 bases). The CDR3 consists of 16 residues. Germline CDR1 is SEHNR and CDR2 is FQNEAQ (reference sequence). Trimming pared 5 bases from V and 0 bases from J, leaving 11 bases between.

This clone was seen only once. The chain employs TRBV19 and TRBJ2-5; D remains ambiguous. The germline V gene encodes CDR1 LNHDA and CDR2 SQIVND (reference sequence). The CDR3 totals 13 residues. The ends were cut back, 3 bases at V and 5 bases at J, with 10 bases in the middle. CDR3 bases: TGTGCCAGTAGTATTCAAAATGTGGAGACCCAGTACTTC. Translating gives CASSIQNVETQYF.

This CDR3 reads CASSNEGNTEAFF. The CDR3 coding sequence is TGTGCCAGTAGTAACGAGGGGAACACTGAAGCTTTCTTT. The V gene is TRBV19, the J gene TRBJ1-1, with D unclear. Germline values: CDR1 LNHDA, CDR2 SQIVND (reference sequence). The CDR3 runs 13 residues. Trimming removed 4 bases at V and 1 base at J, with 7 bases between.

This clone has a single count. J is TRBJ1-5 and V is TRBV2; D gene unclear. This CDR3 has 16 residues. Germline CDR1 is SNHLY and CDR2 is FYNNEI. Trimming shortened V by 5 bases and J by 2 bases, and 16 bases separated the two germline ends. The CDR3 is CASSYDSYWGNQPQHF. Written as DNA, the CDR3 is TGTGCCAGCAGTTACGACTCCTACTGGGGCAATCAGCCCCAGCATTTT.

The chain employs TRBV6-5 and TRBJ1-1, with D uncertain. Per the germline V gene, CDR1 is MNHEY and CDR2 is SVGAGI. The CDR3 extends over 16 amino acids. Between the trimmed V and J ends, which lost 0 bases and 7 bases, there was a span of 18 bases. For the CDR3, the DNA is TGTGCCAGCAGTTACTCAGCGGTCCCCGTAAGCAGTGAAGCTTTCTTT. Its translation is CASSYSAVPVSSEAFF.

The rearrangement uses TRBV2 and TRBJ1-4, with D unresolved. The CDR3 loop spans 15 amino acids. V lost 8 bases to trimming and J lost 0 bases, with 13 bases between them. Per germline, CDR1 SNHLY and CDR2 FYNNEI. The DNA of the CDR3 is TGTGCCAGCTTAGTCGGTGTGACAACTAATGAAAAACTGTTTTTT. Its translation is CASLVGVTTNEKLFF.

V is TRBV5-1 and J is TRBJ2-5, with 8 bases matching TRBD2. The CDR3 has 14 residues. Germline V CDR1 and CDR2: SGHRS, YFSETQ. V trimming: 2 bases; J trimming: 4 bases; junction bases outside the gene matches: 4. This CDR3 reads CASSLAGAGETQYF. The CDR3 DNA follows: TGCGCCAGCAGCTTAGCGGGGGCGGGAGAGACCCAGTACTTC.

J is TRBJ2-7 and V is TRBV5-1, with a weak D call TRBD2 (5 bases). Trimming removed 1 base from V and 2 bases from J, with 13 bases in between. Germline V gives CDR1 SGHRS, CDR2 YFSETQ. The CDR3 covers 15 residues. The CDR3, as DNA: TGCGCCAGCAGCTTGTCCCTAGCAGCTACCTACGAGCAGTACTTC. Protein sequence: CASSLSLAATYEQYF.

The J gene is TRBJ1-1, the V gene TRBV6-1; 7 nucleotides line up with TRBD1. This CDR3 is 15 amino acids long. J gave up 1 base and V 4 bases, and 6 bases lay outside the gene matches. Germline CDR1 MNHNS, CDR2 SASEGT. CDR3 sequence (DNA): TGTGCCAGCAGTGCCCGGACAGGAGAGAACACTGAAGCTTTCTTT. Protein: CASSARTGENTEAFF.

J is TRBJ1-1 and V is TRBV7-2; D gene unclear. From germline, CDR1 is SGHTA and CDR2 FQGNSA. This CDR3 contains 13 residues. Trimming shortened V by 7 bases and J by 7 bases, and 16 bases separated the two germline ends. CDR3 nucleotide sequence: TGTGCCAGCACCCTGAGTACGGGATATGAAGCTTTCTTT. This translates into CASTLSTGYEAFF.

The CDR3 sequence is CASSLGGASGANVLTF. The CDR3 DNA is TGCGCCAGCAGCTTGGGTGGGGCCTCTGGGGCCAACGTCCTGACTTTC. The genes are TRBV5-1 and TRBJ2-6; weak D call: TRBD1 (5 bases). CDR1 and CDR2 from the germline V gene are SGHRS and YFSETQ. V gave up 0 bases and J gave up 0 bases, with 7 bases separating them. The CDR3 totals 16 residues.

The chain joins TRBV5-4 to TRBJ2-7; D possibly corresponds to TRBD2 (6 bases). CDR1 is SGHNT and CDR2 is YYREEE in the germline V gene (reference sequence). The CDR3 consists of 13 residues. Trimming shortened V by 0 bases and J by 7 bases, and 11 bases separated the two germline ends. For the CDR3, the DNA is TGTGCCAGCAGCTTGGTCGGGGGTCGGGAGCAGTACTTC. Its protein product is CASSLVGGREQYF. The full variable domain, completed using reference TRBV5-4 and TRBJ2-7, is ETGVTQSPTHLIKTRGQQVTLRCSSQSGHNTVSWYQQALGQGPQFIFQYYREEENGRGNFPPRFSGLQFPNYSSELNVNALELDDSALYLCASSLVGGREQYFGPGTRLTVT.

The CDR3 sequence: CASSQETGSYNEQFF. The CDR3 bases are TGTGCCAGCAGTCAAGAGACAGGGTCCTACAATGAGCAGTTCTTC. The rearrangement links TRBV6-5 to TRBJ2-1; 7 positions match TRBD1. Trimming removed 5 bases from V and 1 base from J; junction bases left unmatched: 5. CDR3 length: 15 amino acids. Germline V CDR1 and CDR2: MNHEY, SVGAGI.